This T cell receptor beta chain was recovered during a study of graft-versus-host responses after intestinal transplantation. Study background: Every one of the recipients received anti-thymocyte globulin induction and afterwards took tacrolimus and steroids for three to four years.

For this clone: Its antigen is currently unknown.

The repertoire was sequenced with immunoSEQ multiplex PCR; TCRdb's copy has only in-frame clones and lacks some. The sample lists approximately 76,000 clones, approximately 87% occurring once. Germline values: CDR1 SGHRS, CDR2 YFSETQ. V shed 4 bases, J shed 5 bases, and the junction held 3 bases outside the gene matches. The CDR3 contains 13 residues. The V call is TRBV5-1, the J call TRBJ2-7; 10 nucleotides line up with TRBD1. The receptor comes from a human donor who was the organ donor for an intestinal transplant. This specimen consisted of unstimulated CD4+ T cells sorted from spleen or lymph node cells, obtained before transplant. Written as DNA, the CDR3 is TGCGCCAGCAGCCCGGGACAGGGGAACGAGCAGTACGTC. Translating gives CASSPGQGNEQYV.